The clone carrying this TCR beta chain was found a few times. The antigen is unknown. These data originate in a study of T cells in localized non-small cell lung cancer. The study, taken as a whole, reports: Exceeding tumor, uninvolved adjacent lung had the highest T cell clonality.

Sequencing used immunoSEQ multiplex PCR; TCRdb keeps in-frame clones, though not all of them. The table records about 2,200 clones, about a third of them present only once. There are 16 residues in the CDR3. Germline V gene data show CDR1 as SGHVS and CDR2 as FNYEAQ. J was trimmed by 4 bases and V by 2 bases; bases with no gene match: 10. The sequencing used lung tumor tissue, collected before any cancer treatment. V is TRBV7-6 and J is TRBJ1-2, with TRBD1 matching over 7 bases. The origin of this receptor is a female donor older than 55 with stage I lung adenocarcinoma. The CDR3 loop reads CASSLPQPTGSYGYTF. CDR3 DNA sequence: TGTGCCAGCAGCTTACCCCAGCCGACAGGGTCCTATGGCTACACCTTC. Full variable domain (remainder filled in from reference TRBV7-6 and TRBJ1-2): GAGVSQSPRYKVTKRGQDVALRCDPISGHVSLYWYRQALGQGPEFLTYFNYEAQQDKSGLPNDRFSAERPEGSISTLTIQRTEQRDSAMYRCASSLPQPTGSYGYTFGSGTRLTVV.